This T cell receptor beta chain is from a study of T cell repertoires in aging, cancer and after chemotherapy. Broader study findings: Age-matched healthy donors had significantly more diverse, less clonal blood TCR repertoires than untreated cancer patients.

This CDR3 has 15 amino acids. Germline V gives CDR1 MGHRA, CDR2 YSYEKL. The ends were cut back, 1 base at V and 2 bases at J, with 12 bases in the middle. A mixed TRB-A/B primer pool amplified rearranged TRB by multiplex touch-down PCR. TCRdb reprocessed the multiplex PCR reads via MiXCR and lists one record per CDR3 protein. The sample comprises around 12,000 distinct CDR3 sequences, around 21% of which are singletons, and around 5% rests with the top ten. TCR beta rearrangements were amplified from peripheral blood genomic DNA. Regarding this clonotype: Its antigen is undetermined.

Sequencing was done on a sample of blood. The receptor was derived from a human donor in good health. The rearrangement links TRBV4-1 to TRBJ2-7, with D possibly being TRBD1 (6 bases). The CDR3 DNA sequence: TGCGCCAGCAGCCAAGGCGACAGGATCCCCTACGAGCAGTACTTC. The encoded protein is CASSQGDRIPYEQYF.